This is a list of T cell receptor beta chains from one sample in a study of T cell responses to AZD1222 COVID-19 vaccine. The protocol was immunoSEQ multiplex PCR, while the TCRdb copy is restricted to in-frame clones and leaves out a portion. The data show about 120,000 clones, with about nine tenths seen just once and just over 2.5% held by the top ten. This sample comprised peripheral blood, obtained 28 days after the second AZD1222 dose. These receptors were taken from an adult who received the AZD1222 COVID-19 vaccine. CDR3s include the opening cysteine and the closing phenylalanine or tryptophan. Each record gives: J gene, CDR3 length, clone size, V gene, D gene, CDR3 protein, CDR3 DNA. A D gene is named only where the DNA matches it firmly. Clone size is not always given. Where it is, it says once, few, many or a class for expanded clones.

>TRBJ2-3|15|NA|TRBV24-1|NA
CATSQAGLMPDTQYF
TGTGCCACCTCGCAGGCAGGGTTGATGCCAGATACGCAGTATTTT
>TRBJ1-6|15|NA|TRBV11-2|TRBD1
CASSLTGTDNSPLHF
TGTGCCAGCAGCTTAACCGGGACAGACAATTCACCCCTCCACTTT
>TRBJ2-3|11|NA|TRBV18|NA
CASSPQDTQYF
TGTGCCAGCTCACCACAAGATACGCAGTATTTT
>TRBJ2-2|17|NA|TRBV7-9|TRBD2
CASSSPRGGPNTGELFF
TGTGCCAGCAGCTCCCCTCGGGGGGGCCCGAACACCGGGGAGCTGTTTTTT
>TRBJ2-7|15|NA|TRBV28|TRBD1
CASSNPGGPLYEQYF
TGTGCCAGCAGCAACCCAGGGGGTCCGCTATACGAGCAGTACTTC
>TRBJ1-2|13|NA|TRBV6-5|NA
CASSYNRNYGYTF
TGTGCCAGCAGTTACAACAGAAACTATGGCTACACCTTC
>TRBJ2-4|14|few|TRBV5-4|NA
CASSLEAGGDIQYF
TGTGCCAGCAGCTTGGAGGCAGGGGGGGACATTCAGTACTTC
>TRBJ1-5|13|NA|TRBV7-9|NA
CASSDRYDQPQHF
TGTGCCAGCAGCGACAGGTACGATCAGCCCCAGCATTTT
>TRBJ1-1|13|NA|TRBV15|NA
CATSRGRNSEAFF
TGTGCCACCAGCAGAGGGAGGAACAGTGAAGCTTTCTTT
>TRBJ1-2|15|NA|TRBV21-1|NA
CASSKVGGQGYGYTF
TGTGCCAGCAGCAAGGTCGGGGGTCAGGGGTACGGCTACACCTTC
>TRBJ2-2|15|NA|TRBV7-3|NA
CASSPRETNTGELFF
TGTGCCAGCAGCCCCAGGGAGACGAACACCGGGGAGCTGTTTTTT
>TRBJ2-6|13|NA|TRBV7-2|NA
CASGDSGANVLTF
TGTGCCAGCGGGGACTCTGGGGCCAACGTCCTGACTTTC
>TRBJ1-2|15|NA|TRBV4-3|NA
CASSQVPGAAYGYTF
TGCGCCAGCAGCCAAGTCCCAGGGGCTGCCTATGGCTACACCTTC
>TRBJ2-7|14|few|TRBV28|NA
CASSSTTKIGVQYF
TGTGCCAGCAGCTCTACCACGAAAATAGGAGTGCAGTACTTC
>TRBJ2-1|16|NA|TRBV5-1|NA
CASSLGGSRPNNEQFF
TGCGCCAGCAGCTTGGGGGGGTCAAGGCCAAACAATGAGCAGTTCTTC
>TRBJ2-2|14|NA|TRBV6-5|NA
CASRQEPNTGELFF
TGTGCCAGTCGACAGGAACCGAACACCGGGGAGCTGTTTTTT
>TRBJ2-2|14|NA|TRBV6-5|NA
CASSYAGRTGELFF
TGTGCCAGCAGTTACGCAGGACGGACCGGGGAGCTGTTTTTT
>TRBJ2-7|13|NA|TRBV2|NA
CASSSGSSYEQYF
TGTGCCAGCAGTAGCGGCAGCTCCTACGAGCAGTACTTC
>TRBJ1-5|14|NA|TRBV28|TRBD1
CASRGTGEHQPQHF
TGTGCCAGCAGGGGGACAGGGGAGCATCAGCCCCAGCATTTT
>TRBJ1-3|15|NA|TRBV6-6|TRBD1
CASSPGQSWGNTIYF
TGTGCCAGCAGCCCGGGACAGAGCTGGGGGAACACCATATATTTT
>TRBJ1-3|15|NA|TRBV19|NA
CASSLDRSSGNTIYF
TGTGCCAGTAGTCTTGACAGGAGCTCTGGAAACACCATATATTTT
>TRBJ2-7|15|NA|TRBV7-6|TRBD1
CASSPQAQGSGEQYF
TGTGCCAGCAGCCCCCAGGCACAGGGGAGCGGCGAGCAGTACTTC
>TRBJ2-3|11|few|TRBV6-5|TRBD1
CASFRGDTQYF
TGTGCCAGCTTCAGGGGGGATACGCAGTATTTT
>TRBJ1-6|15|NA|TRBV3-1/TRBV3-2|NA
CASSQGPGGNSPLHF
TGTGCCAGCAGCCAAGGTCCCGGGGGAAATTCACCCCTCCACTTT
>TRBJ2-7|14|NA|TRBV29-1|NA
CSVVNTGTNYEQYF
TGCAGCGTTGTCAATACCGGGACAAACTACGAGCAGTACTTC
>TRBJ1-6|14|NA|TRBV4-1|NA
CASSQTQDDSPLHF
TGCGCCAGCAGCCAGACCCAGGATGATTCACCCCTCCACTTT
>TRBJ1-5|14|NA|TRBV6-5|TRBD1
CASSRDRVRQPQHF
TGTGCCAGCAGCCGGGACAGGGTCCGACAGCCCCAGCATTTT
>TRBJ2-2|16|NA|TRBV5-1|NA
CASSLTWGLNTGELFF
TGCGCCAGCAGCTTAACCTGGGGCCTTAACACCGGGGAGCTGTTTTTT
>TRBJ1-1|16|NA|TRBV19|NA
CASTPNPPGDATEAFF
TGTGCCAGTACCCCAAACCCCCCCGGGGATGCAACTGAAGCTTTCTTT
>TRBJ2-2|17|NA|TRBV19|NA
CASKVGGGIRSAGELFF
TGTGCCAGTAAGGTCGGAGGGGGCATCAGGAGCGCCGGGGAGCTGTTTTTT
>TRBJ1-1|13|NA|TRBV6-4|NA
CASSLYMNTEAFF
TGTGCCAGTTCCTTGTACATGAACACTGAAGCTTTCTTT
>TRBJ1-5|15|NA|TRBV18|NA
CASSPETASNQPQHF
TGTGCCAGCTCACCAGAGACAGCCAGCAATCAGCCCCAGCATTTT
>TRBJ1-3|13|NA|TRBV18|NA
CASTQGTGNTIYF
TGTGCCAGCACGCAGGGCACTGGAAACACCATATATTTT
>TRBJ1-2|13|NA|TRBV3-1/TRBV3-2|NA
CASSQVTHYGYTF
TGTGCCAGCAGCCAAGTTACGCACTATGGCTACACCTTC
>TRBJ1-2|13|once|TRBV27|NA
CASGAGSNYGYTF
TGTGCCAGCGGCGCGGGTTCTAACTATGGCTACACCTTC
>TRBJ2-1|17|NA|TRBV5-1|TRBD1
CASTMGGGTGTYNEQFF
TGCGCCAGCACCATGGGGGGCGGGACAGGGACCTACAATGAGCAGTTCTTC
>TRBJ1-3|13|NA|TRBV6-5|NA
CASSSIPGNTIYF
TGTGCCAGCAGTTCTATCCCTGGAAACACCATATATTTT
>TRBJ1-2|16|once|TRBV18|NA
CASSPAGLTLNYGYTF
TGTGCCAGCTCACCCGCAGGGCTCACACTGAACTATGGCTACACCTTC
>TRBJ2-5|13|NA|TRBV7-9|NA
CASSLWTEETQYF
TGTGCCAGCAGCTTATGGACAGAAGAGACCCAGTACTTC
>TRBJ2-1|16|NA|TRBV18|NA
CASSPPVGAAYNEQFF
TGTGCCAGCTCACCACCGGTGGGGGCTGCCTACAATGAGCAGTTCTTC
>TRBJ1-5|16|NA|TRBV3-1/TRBV3-2|TRBD1
CASSQEGQSGNQPQHF
TGTGCCAGCAGCCAAGAGGGACAGTCCGGCAATCAGCCCCAGCATTTT
>TRBJ1-5|13|NA|TRBV7-9|NA
CASSFEGNQPQHF
TGTGCCAGCAGCTTTGAAGGGAATCAGCCCCAGCATTTT